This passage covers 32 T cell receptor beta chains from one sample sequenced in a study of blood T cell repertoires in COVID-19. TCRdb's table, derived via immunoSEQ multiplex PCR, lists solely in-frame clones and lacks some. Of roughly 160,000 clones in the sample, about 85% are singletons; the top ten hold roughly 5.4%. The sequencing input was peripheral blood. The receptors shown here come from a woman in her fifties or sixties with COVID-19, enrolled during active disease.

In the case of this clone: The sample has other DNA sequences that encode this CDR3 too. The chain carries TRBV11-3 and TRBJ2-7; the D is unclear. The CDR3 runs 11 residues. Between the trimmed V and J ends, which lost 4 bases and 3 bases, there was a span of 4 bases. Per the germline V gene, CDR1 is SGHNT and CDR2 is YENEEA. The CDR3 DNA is TGTGCCAGCAGCTCCAGCTACGAGCAGTACTTC. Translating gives CASSSSYEQYF. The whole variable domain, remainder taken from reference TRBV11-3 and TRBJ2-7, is EAGVVQSPRYKIIEKKQPVAFWCNPISGHNTLYWYLQNLGQGPELLIRYENEEAVDDSQLPKDRFSAERLKGVDSTLKIQPAELGDSAVYLCASSSSYEQYFGPGTRLTVT.

As DNA, the CDR3 is TGTGCCAGTAGTATGGCACTTGGGCGGGGGGATTCCTACGAGCAGTACTTC. Encoded protein: CASSMALGRGDSYEQYF. The J gene is TRBJ2-7, the V gene TRBV19; 8 bases fit TRBD2. The CDR3 length is 17 residues. CDR1 and CDR2 from the germline V gene are LNHDA and SQIVND (reference sequence). J lost 1 base, V lost 3 bases, and 11 bases had no gene match.

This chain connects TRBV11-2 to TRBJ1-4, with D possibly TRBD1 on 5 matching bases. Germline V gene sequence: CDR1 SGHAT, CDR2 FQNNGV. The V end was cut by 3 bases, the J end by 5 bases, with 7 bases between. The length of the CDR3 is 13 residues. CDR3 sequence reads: CASSLGGNEKLFF. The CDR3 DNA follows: TGTGCCAGCAGCTTGGGGGGAAATGAAAAACTGTTTTTT.

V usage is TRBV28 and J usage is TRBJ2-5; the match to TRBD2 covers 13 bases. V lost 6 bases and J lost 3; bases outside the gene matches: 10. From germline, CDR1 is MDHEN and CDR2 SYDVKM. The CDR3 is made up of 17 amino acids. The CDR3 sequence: CASSLPGTSGDEETQYF. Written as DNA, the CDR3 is TGTGCCAGCAGCCTCCCCGGGACTAGCGGGGATGAAGAGACCCAGTACTTC.

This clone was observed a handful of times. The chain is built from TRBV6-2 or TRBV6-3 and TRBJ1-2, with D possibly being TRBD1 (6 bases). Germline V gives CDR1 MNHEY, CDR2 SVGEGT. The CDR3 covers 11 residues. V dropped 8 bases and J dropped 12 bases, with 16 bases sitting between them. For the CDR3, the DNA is TGTGCCAGCCGTTTGGGGACAAACCACACCTTC. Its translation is CASRLGTNHTF.

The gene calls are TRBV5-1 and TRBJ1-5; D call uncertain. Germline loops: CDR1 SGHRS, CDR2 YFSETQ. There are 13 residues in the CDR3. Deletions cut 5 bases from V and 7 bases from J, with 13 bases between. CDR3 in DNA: TGCGCCAGCAGGTACCAGGCCCAGCAGCCCCAGCATTTT. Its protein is CASRYQAQQPQHF.

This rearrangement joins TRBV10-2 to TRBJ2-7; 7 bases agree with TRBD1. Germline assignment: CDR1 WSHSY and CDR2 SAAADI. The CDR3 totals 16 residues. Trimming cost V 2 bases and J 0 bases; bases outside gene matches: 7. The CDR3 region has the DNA TGCGCCAGCAGTGAGCCGGGACAGAGGAGCTCCTACGAGCAGTACTTC. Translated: CASSEPGQRSSYEQYF.

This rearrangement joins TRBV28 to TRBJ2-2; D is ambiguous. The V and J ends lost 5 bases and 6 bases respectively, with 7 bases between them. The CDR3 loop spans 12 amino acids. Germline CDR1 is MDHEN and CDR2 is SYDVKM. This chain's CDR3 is CASSPAAGELFF. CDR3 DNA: TGTGCCAGCAGTCCCGCGGCCGGGGAGCTGTTTTTT.

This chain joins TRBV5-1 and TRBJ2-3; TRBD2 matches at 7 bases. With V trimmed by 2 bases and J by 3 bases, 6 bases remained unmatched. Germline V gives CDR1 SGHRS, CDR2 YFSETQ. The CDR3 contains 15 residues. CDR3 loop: CASSLHGLGTDTQYF. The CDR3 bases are TGCGCCAGCAGCTTACACGGACTAGGAACAGATACGCAGTATTTT.

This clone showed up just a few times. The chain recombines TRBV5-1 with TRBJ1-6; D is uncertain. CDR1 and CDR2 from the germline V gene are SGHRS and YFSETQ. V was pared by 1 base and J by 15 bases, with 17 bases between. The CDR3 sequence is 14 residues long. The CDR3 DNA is TGCGCCAGCAGCTTGCGGGGAGAGGGTGACGGCCTCCACTTT. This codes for CASSLRGEGDGLHF.

This CDR3 reads CASSLEQYASPTF. The CDR3 coding sequence is TGTGCCAGCAGCTTAGAGCAGTACGCCTCCCCCACCTTC. The rearrangement links TRBV11-3 to TRBJ1-2; D is unclear. The CDR3 length is 13 residues. Looked up from germline, CDR1 is SGHNT and CDR2 is YENEEA. V was clipped by 0 bases and J by 13 bases, with 15 bases between them.

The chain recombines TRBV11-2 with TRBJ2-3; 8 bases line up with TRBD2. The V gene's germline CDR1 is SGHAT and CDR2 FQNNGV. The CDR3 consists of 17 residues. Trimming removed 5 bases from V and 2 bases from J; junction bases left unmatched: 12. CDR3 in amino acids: CASSPKRLAGFTDTQYF. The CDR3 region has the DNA TGTGCCAGCAGCCCGAAGAGGCTAGCGGGTTTCACAGATACGCAGTATTTT.

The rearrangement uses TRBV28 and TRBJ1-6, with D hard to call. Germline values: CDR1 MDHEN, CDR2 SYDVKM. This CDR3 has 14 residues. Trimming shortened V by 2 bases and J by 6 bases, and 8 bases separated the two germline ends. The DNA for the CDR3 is TGTGCCAGCAGTTTAGTGGGCCGTAATTCACCCCTCCACTTT. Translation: CASSLVGRNSPLHF.

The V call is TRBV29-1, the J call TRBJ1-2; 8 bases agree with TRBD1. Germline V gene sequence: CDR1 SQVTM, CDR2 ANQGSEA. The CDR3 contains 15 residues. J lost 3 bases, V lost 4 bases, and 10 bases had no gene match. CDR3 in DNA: TGCAGCGTTGTTACAGGGGGTTGGTTCGACTATGGCTACACCTTC. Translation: CSVVTGGWFDYGYTF.

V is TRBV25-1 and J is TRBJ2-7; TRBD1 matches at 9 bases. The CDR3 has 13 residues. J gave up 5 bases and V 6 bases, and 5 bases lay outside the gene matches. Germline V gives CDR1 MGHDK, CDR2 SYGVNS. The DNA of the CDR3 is TGTGCCAGCAGCCACAGGGGGCTAAACGAGCAGTACTTC. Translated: CASSHRGLNEQYF.

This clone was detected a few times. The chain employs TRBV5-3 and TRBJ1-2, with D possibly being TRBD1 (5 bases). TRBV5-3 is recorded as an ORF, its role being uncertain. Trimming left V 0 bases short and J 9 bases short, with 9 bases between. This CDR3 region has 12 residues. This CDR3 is CARSLAGGCYTF. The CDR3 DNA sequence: TGTGCCAGAAGCTTGGCCGGGGGTTGCTACACCTTC.

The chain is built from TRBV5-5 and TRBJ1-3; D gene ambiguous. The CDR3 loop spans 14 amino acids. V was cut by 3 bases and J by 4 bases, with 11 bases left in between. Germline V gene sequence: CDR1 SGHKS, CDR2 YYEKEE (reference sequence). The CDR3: CASSSPGTGNTIYF. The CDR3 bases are TGTGCCAGCAGCTCGCCGGGTACCGGAAACACCATATATTTT.

The chain's CDR3 is CASSLDWNEQFF. DNA for the CDR3: TGTGCCAGCTCACTGGACTGGAATGAGCAGTTCTTC. The gene calls are TRBV18 and TRBJ2-1; D possibly corresponds to TRBD2 (5 bases). This CDR3 has 12 residues. V lost 4 bases and J lost 7, with 8 bases in between. Germline CDR1 is KGHSH and CDR2 is LQKENI.

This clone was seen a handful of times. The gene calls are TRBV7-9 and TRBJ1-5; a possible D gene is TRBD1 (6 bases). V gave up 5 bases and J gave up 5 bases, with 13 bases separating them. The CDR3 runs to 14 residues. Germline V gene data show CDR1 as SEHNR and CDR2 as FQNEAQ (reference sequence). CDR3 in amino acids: CASSRGQFDQPQHF. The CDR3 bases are TGTGCCAGCAGCCGCGGACAGTTCGATCAGCCCCAGCATTTT.

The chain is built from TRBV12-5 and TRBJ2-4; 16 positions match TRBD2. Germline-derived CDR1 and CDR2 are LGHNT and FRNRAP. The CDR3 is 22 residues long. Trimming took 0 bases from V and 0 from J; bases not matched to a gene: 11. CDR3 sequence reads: CASGLVGLAGGLDILAKNIQYF. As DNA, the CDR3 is TGTGCTAGTGGTTTGGTGGGACTAGCGGGGGGGCTTGATATATTAGCCAAAAACATTCAGTACTTC.

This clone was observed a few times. Here the CDR3 reads CASRTRTSGAGDTQYF. For the CDR3, the DNA is TGTGCCAGCAGAACAAGGACTAGCGGGGCGGGAGATACGCAGTATTTT. V usage is TRBV2 and J usage is TRBJ2-3; TRBD2 matches 12 bases. After removal of 6 bases from V and 5 bases from J, the junction contained 9 bases not matched to a gene. Germline loops: CDR1 SNHLY, CDR2 FYNNEI. The CDR3 contains 16 residues.

CDR3 sequence: CASSQLDSTGELFF. The CDR3 DNA reads TGTGCCAGCAGCCAACTGGACAGCACCGGGGAGCTGTTTTTT. V and J are TRBV5-4 and TRBJ2-2, with TRBD1 as a possible D gene (6 bases). The germline CDR1 and CDR2 sequences are SGHNT and YYREEE (reference sequence). V lost 4 bases and J 4 bases, leaving 11 bases between the germline ends. CDR3 size: 14 residues.

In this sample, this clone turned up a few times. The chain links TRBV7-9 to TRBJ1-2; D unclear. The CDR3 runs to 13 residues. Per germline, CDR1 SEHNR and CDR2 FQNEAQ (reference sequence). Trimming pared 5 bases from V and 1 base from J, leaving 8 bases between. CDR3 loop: CASSDRLNYGYTF. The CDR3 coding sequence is TGTGCCAGCAGCGACCGACTTAACTATGGCTACACCTTC. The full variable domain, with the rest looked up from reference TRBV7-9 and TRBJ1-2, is DTGVSQNPRHKITKRGQNVTFRCDPISEHNRLYWYRQTLGQGPEFLTYFQNEAQLEKSRLLSDRFSAERPKGSFSTLEIQRTEQGDSAMYLCASSDRLNYGYTFGSGTRLTVV.

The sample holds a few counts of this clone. CDR3 amino acids: CASSSASWAIDRVFDTEAFF. The CDR3 DNA is TGCGCCAGCAGCTCTGCCTCTTGGGCCATCGACAGGGTTTTCGACACTGAAGCTTTCTTT. The rearrangement uses TRBV5-1 and TRBJ1-1; TRBD1 matches at 7 bases. V lost 3 bases, J lost 3 bases, and 23 bases stayed unmatched. CDR1 and CDR2 from the germline V gene are SGHRS and YFSETQ. The length of the CDR3 is 20 residues.

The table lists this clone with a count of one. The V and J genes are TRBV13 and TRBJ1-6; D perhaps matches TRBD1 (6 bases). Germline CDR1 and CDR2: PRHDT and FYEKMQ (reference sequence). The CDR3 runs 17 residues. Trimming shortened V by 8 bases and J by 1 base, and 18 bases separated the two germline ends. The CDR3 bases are TGTGCCAGCCCCTGGGGGGGGGCGAAGTCCTATAATTCACCCCTCCACTTT. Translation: CASPWGGAKSYNSPLHF.

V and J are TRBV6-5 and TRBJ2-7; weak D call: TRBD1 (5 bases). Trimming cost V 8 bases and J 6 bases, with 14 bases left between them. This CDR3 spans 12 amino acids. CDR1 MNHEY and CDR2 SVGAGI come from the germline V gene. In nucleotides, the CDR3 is TGTGCCAGCCGAGCAGGGCCCCGCGAGCAGTACTTC. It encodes CASRAGPREQYF.

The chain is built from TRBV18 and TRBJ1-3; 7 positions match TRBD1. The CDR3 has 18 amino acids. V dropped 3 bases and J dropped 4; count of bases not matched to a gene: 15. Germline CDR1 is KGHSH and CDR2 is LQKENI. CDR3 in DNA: TGTGCCAGCTCACCCCAAGTGCTTACCGGGACAGTCGGAAACACCATATATTTT. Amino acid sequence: CASSPQVLTGTVGNTIYF.

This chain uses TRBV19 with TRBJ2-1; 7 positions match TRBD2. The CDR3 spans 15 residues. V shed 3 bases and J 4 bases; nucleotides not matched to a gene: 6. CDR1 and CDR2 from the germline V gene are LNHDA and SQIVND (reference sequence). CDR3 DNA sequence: TGTGCCAGTAGTATCGGAAGCGGGGATTACAATGAGCAGTTCTTC. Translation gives CASSIGSGDYNEQFF.

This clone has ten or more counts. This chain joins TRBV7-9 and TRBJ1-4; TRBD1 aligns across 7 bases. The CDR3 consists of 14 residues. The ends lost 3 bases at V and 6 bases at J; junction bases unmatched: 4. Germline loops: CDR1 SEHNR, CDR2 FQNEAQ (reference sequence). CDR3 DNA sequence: TGTGCCAGCAGCTTGACAGGGATATATGAAAAACTGTTTTTT. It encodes CASSLTGIYEKLFF.

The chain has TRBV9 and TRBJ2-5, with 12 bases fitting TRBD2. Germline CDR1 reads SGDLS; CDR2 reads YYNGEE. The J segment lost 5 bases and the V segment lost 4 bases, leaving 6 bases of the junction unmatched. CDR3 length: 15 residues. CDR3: CASSLLAGGGETQYF. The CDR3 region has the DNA TGTGCCAGCAGCTTACTAGCGGGGGGAGGGGAGACCCAGTACTTC.

This CDR3 is CASSQGTSGGSKTQYF. CDR3 coding DNA: TGTGCCAGCAGCCAAGGGACTAGCGGAGGCAGTAAGACCCAGTACTTC. The chain joins TRBV14 to TRBJ2-5; 10 bases agree with TRBD2. The ends lost 1 base at V and 6 bases at J; junction bases unmatched: 8. In germline, CDR1 is SGHDN, CDR2 FVKESK. The CDR3 sequence is 16 residues long.

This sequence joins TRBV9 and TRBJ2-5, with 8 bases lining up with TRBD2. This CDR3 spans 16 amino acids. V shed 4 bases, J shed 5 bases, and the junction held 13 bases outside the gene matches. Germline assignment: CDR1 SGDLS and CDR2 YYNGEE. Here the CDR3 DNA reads TGTGCCAGCAGCCCCTCGGGGGGGCGGGAGTGGGAGACCCAGTACTTC. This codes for CASSPSGGREWETQYF.